This T cell receptor beta chain originates from a study of control samples from healthy donors and cancer patients. CDR3 length: 16 residues. Germline assignment: CDR1 SGHRS and CDR2 YFSETQ. Losses at the gene ends were 4 bases for V and 2 bases for J; bases not matched to a gene: 7. The table came from immunoSEQ multiplex PCR; TCRdb's copy has only in-frame clones and leaves some out. The sample includes about 110,000 clones, almost 85% of them seen just once. The sequencing sample was made of blood. The source is a man aged 18 to 30 in good health. The chain carries TRBV5-1 and TRBJ2-3; 10 nucleotides line up with TRBD2. The CDR3 loop reads CASSGLLAGPTDTQYF. In DNA, the CDR3 is TGCGCCAGCAGCGGTCTACTAGCGGGGCCCACAGATACGCAGTATTTT.